These 18 T cell receptor beta chains came from one sample sequenced in a study of T cell responses to AZD1222 COVID-19 vaccine. Here immunoSEQ multiplex PCR was the method, and the copy in TCRdb shows in-frame clones only, minus some. This repertoire shows 180,000 or so clones, 94% found once; its top ten account for approximately 0.6%. The sequencing used peripheral blood, collected on day 0 of AZD1222 vaccination. These receptors were taken from an adult in good health.

The chain links TRBV19 to TRBJ1-4; weak D call: TRBD1 (5 bases). Germline V gene sequence: CDR1 LNHDA, CDR2 SQIVND (reference sequence). There are 14 residues in the CDR3. Deletions cut 6 bases from V and 5 bases from J, with 13 bases between. The CDR3 DNA follows: TGTGCCAGTAGGCAGGGACCTCGGAATGAAAAACTGTTTTTT. Translating it yields CASRQGPRNEKLFF. The variable domain in full, completed from reference TRBV19 and TRBJ1-4, reads DGGITQSPKYLFRKEGQNVTLSCEQNLNHDAMYWYRQDPGQGLRLIYYSQIVNDFQKGDIAEGYSVSREKKESFPLTVTSAQKNPTAFYLCASRQGPRNEKLFFGSGTQLSVL.

The chain recombines TRBV7-9 with TRBJ1-2; TRBD1 is a possible D gene (5 bases). The CDR3 spans 11 residues. Germline CDR1 is SEHNR and CDR2 is FQNEAQ (reference sequence). Trimming took off 6 bases at V and 8 bases at J, with 10 bases between the two ends. For the CDR3, the DNA is TGTGCCAGCAGACTTTGGGGGGGCTACACCTTC. Translation: CASRLWGGYTF.

V and J are TRBV18 and TRBJ2-3; 7 bases map to TRBD2. The CDR3 sequence is 14 residues long. Germline V gives CDR1 KGHSH, CDR2 LQKENI. V was clipped by 2 bases and J by 5 bases; unmatched bases: 4. The CDR3 region is CASSPREGRDTQYF. The DNA for the CDR3 is TGTGCCAGCTCACCAAGGGAGGGGAGAGATACGCAGTATTTT.

The chain recombines TRBV5-1 with TRBJ1-5, with D hard to call. V was shortened by 0 bases and J by 8 bases, with 15 bases between the two germline ends. There are 15 residues in the CDR3. Germline CDR1 is SGHRS and CDR2 is YFSETQ. The CDR3 loop reads CASSLAKKPSEPQHF. The CDR3 bases are TGCGCCAGCAGCTTGGCCAAGAAGCCGTCGGAGCCCCAGCATTTT.

About this clone itself: The junction departs from the called germline gene at one end, perhaps through a read error. The V and J genes are TRBV6-4 and TRBJ1-2; a weak D match, TRBD1 (5 bases). Germline V CDR1 and CDR2: MRHNA, SNTAGT. This CDR3 contains 16 residues. CDR3 nucleotides: TGTGCCAGCAGTTACTCCGGGACCTCGAGCGACTATGGCTACACCTTC. It codes for CASSYSGTSSDYGYTF.

This chain joins TRBV12-5 and TRBJ1-5; TRBD1 is a possible D gene (5 bases). This CDR3 is built from 15 residues. Looked up from germline, CDR1 is LGHNT and CDR2 is FRNRAP. The V gene lost 4 bases and the J gene lost 2 bases, with 12 bases spanning the gap. The CDR3 sequence: CASGWDPRGNQPQHF. CDR3 in DNA: TGTGCTAGTGGTTGGGACCCCCGGGGCAATCAGCCCCAGCATTTT. The whole variable domain, remainder taken from reference TRBV12-5 and TRBJ1-5, is DARVTQTPRHKVTEMGQEVTMRCQPILGHNTVFWYRQTMMQGLELLAYFRNRAPLDDSGMPKDRFSAEMPDATLATLKIQPSEPRDSAVYFCASGWDPRGNQPQHFGDGTRLSIL.

This chain links TRBV4-1 with TRBJ2-3; 7 bases are shared with TRBD2. CDR3 size: 15 residues. The germline gives CDR1 MGHRA, CDR2 YSYEKL. The junction had 11 bases not matched to a gene; V was cut back by 0 bases and J by 11 bases. The CDR3 DNA reads as TGCGCCAGCAGCCAAGAACAAGGAGTCCGGGGGGAGCAGTATTTT. Amino acid sequence: CASSQEQGVRGEQYF.

The chain has TRBV25-1 and TRBJ1-2; possibly TRBD1 for D (6 bases). Trimming pared 4 bases from V and 7 bases from J, leaving 7 bases between. The CDR3 runs 11 residues. Germline CDR1 and CDR2: MGHDK and SYGVNS. The CDR3 spells CASSAGVGYTF. As DNA, the CDR3 is TGTGCCAGCAGTGCAGGGGTTGGCTACACCTTC.

The V and J genes are TRBV12-3 or TRBV12-4 and TRBJ2-2; possible D gene TRBD1, 6 bases. V was shortened by 6 bases and J by 5 bases, with 10 bases between the two germline ends. CDR3 length: 13 amino acids. In DNA, the CDR3 is TGTGCCAGCAGGCATACAGGGACCGGGGAGCTGTTTTTT. Protein sequence: CASRHTGTGELFF.

The V and J genes are TRBV18 and TRBJ2-5; D call uncertain. Germline V gives CDR1 KGHSH, CDR2 LQKENI. There are 14 residues in the CDR3. Trimming removed 3 bases at V and 0 bases at J, with 8 bases between. The CDR3: CASSPPAYQETQYF. The DNA for the CDR3 is TGTGCCAGCTCACCCCCCGCGTACCAAGAGACCCAGTACTTC.

CDR3 residues: CTSQGVYGYTF. Written as DNA, the CDR3 is TGCACCTCGCAGGGAGTTTATGGCTACACCTTC. This sequence joins TRBV29-1 and TRBJ1-2; weak D call: TRBD1 (5 bases). Germline V lookup: CDR1 SQVTM, CDR2 ANQGSEA. The CDR3 runs 11 residues.

This rearrangement joins TRBV5-1 to TRBJ2-7; D not resolved. The CDR3 consists of 12 residues. V lost 5 bases, J lost 0 bases, and 6 bases lay in between. Germline V CDR1 and CDR2: SGHRS, YFSETQ. This CDR3 reads CASSYSSYEQYF. The CDR3 coding sequence is TGCGCCAGCAGTTATAGCTCCTACGAGCAGTACTTC.

CDR3 DNA sequence: TGTGCCATCAGGGGACAAGCGGGCAATCAGCCCCAGCATTTT. It specifies CAIRGQAGNQPQHF. V gene TRBV10-3 combines with J gene TRBJ1-5, with D perhaps TRBD1 (6 bases). Trimming removed 6 bases at V and 2 bases at J, with 11 bases between. The CDR3 contains 14 residues. Germline lookup yields CDR1 ENHRY and CDR2 SYGVKD.

This chain joins TRBV27 and TRBJ1-6; no firm D call. There are 18 residues in the CDR3. The ends were cut back, 5 bases at V and 0 bases at J, with 17 bases in the middle. The germline V gene has CDR1 MNHEY and CDR2 SMNVEV (reference sequence). The DNA for the CDR3 is TGTGCCAGCAGTAAAGGCCTATCAAGGGCCTCCTATAATTCACCCCTCCACTTT. It codes for CASSKGLSRASYNSPLHF.

The chain carries TRBV7-2 and TRBJ1-5; D is perhaps TRBD1 (5 bases). Trimming shortened V by 5 bases and J by 4 bases, and 9 bases separated the two germline ends. The CDR3 sequence is 13 residues long. Germline values: CDR1 SGHTA, CDR2 FQGNSA. CDR3 sequence reads: CASSQDRNQPQHF. The CDR3 DNA reads as TGTGCCAGCAGCCAAGACAGAAATCAGCCCCAGCATTTT.

The V gene is TRBV7-3, the J gene TRBJ2-1; D gene ambiguous. CDR1 is SGHTA, CDR2 FQGTGA, per germline. Trimming cost V 5 bases and J 3 bases, with 17 bases left between them. CDR3 length equals 16 residues. The CDR3 DNA reads as TGTGCCAGCAGCATCACGCCGAGACTGGACTACAATGAGCAGTTCTTC. Translating it yields CASSITPRLDYNEQFF.

The chain joins TRBV19 to TRBJ1-2; D is possibly TRBD1 (5 bases). The V end was cut by 1 base, the J end by 6 bases, with 6 bases between. CDR3 length equals 12 residues. Germline V gives CDR1 LNHDA, CDR2 SQIVND (reference sequence). The CDR3, as DNA: TGTGCCAGTAGTATAGGGGGCAATGGCTACACCTTC. Residues: CASSIGGNGYTF.

The V gene is TRBV5-4, the J gene TRBJ2-7, with TRBD2 matching over 10 bases. The CDR3 covers 15 residues. Germline V lookup: CDR1 SGHNT, CDR2 YYREEE (reference sequence). With V trimmed by 0 bases and J by 4 bases, 4 bases remained unmatched. The CDR3 nucleotides read TGTGCCAGCAGCTTGGACAGCGGGAGGGTATACGAGCAGTACTTC. Protein sequence: CASSLDSGRVYEQYF.